A selection of T cell receptor beta chains follows, all from one sample in a study of human T cells and chemical hapten exposure. TCRdb reprocessed the RACE reads via MiXCR and lists one record per CDR3 protein. The table includes roughly 13,000 distinct CDR3 sequences, about a sixth detected once. Sequences were derived from whole blood, sampled in connection with sensitization to the hapten diphenylcyclopropenone (DPC). The receptors shown here come from a young woman with alopecia areata. Some clones in this sample may be carry-over from other donors' samples. Both conserved end residues are part of each CDR3. D genes are given only for firm matches. Rows give clone size only sometimes, using once, few, many, or a class for an expanded clone.

medium-sized	TRBV20-1	.	TRBJ1-6	TGCAGTGCTAGCCCACTCTCGAAGGGGGACAATTCACCCCTCCACTTT	CSASPLSKGDNSPLHF
many	TRBV12-3/TRBV12-4	TRBD2	TRBJ2-3	TGTGCCAGCAGTTTTCTAGCGGGATCGGCAGATACGCAGTATTTT	CASSFLAGSADTQYF
.	TRBV2	.	TRBJ2-4	TGTGCCAGCATGGATGACGGAAACATTCAGTACTTC	CASMDDGNIQYF
many	TRBV29-1	TRBD2	TRBJ2-3	TGCAGCGTTGCAAGCGGGAGGGCCACAGATACGCAGTATTTT	CSVASGRATDTQYF
.	TRBV4-3	.	TRBJ2-7	TGCGCCAGCAGCCAAGATCTCCGCTGGGACTCCCTCAACGAGCAGTACTTC	CASSQDLRWDSLNEQYF
medium-sized	TRBV29-1	.	TRBJ1-4	TGCAGCGTTGGACAGTTTGAAAAACTGTTTTTT	CSVGQFEKLFF
many	TRBV2	TRBD2	TRBJ2-1	TGTGCCAGCAGTGATGTGCTAGCGGGAGTAATATATGAGCAGTTCTTC	CASSDVLAGVIYEQFF
many	TRBV20-1	.	TRBJ1-6	TGCAGTGCTTTCCACACGGGGCACTTCATTGATAATTCACCCCTCCACTTT	CSAFHTGHFIDNSPLHF
medium-sized	TRBV14	.	TRBJ1-4	TGTGCCAGCAGCCTAACAGGGATCGCTAATGAAAAACTGTTTTTT	CASSLTGIANEKLFF
many	TRBV20-1	TRBD2	TRBJ2-4	TGCAGTGCTAGAGTGGTAGCGGGAGGGCACATTCAGTACTTC	CSARVVAGGHIQYF
many	TRBV5-4	TRBD1	TRBJ1-1	TGTGCCAGCAGCTTGGGGTTGCGGACAGGGGCCACTGAAGCTTTCTTT	CASSLGLRTGATEAFF
few	TRBV7-9	.	TRBJ1-2	TGTGCCAGCAGCTTAGAAGTCGCAGCCAGCTATGGCTACACCTTC	CASSLEVAASYGYTF
.	TRBV20-1	TRBD2	TRBJ2-4	TGCAGTGCGGCGACGGGGGGGCAGGCCAAAAACATTCAGTACTTC	CSAATGGQAKNIQYF
many	TRBV5-1	TRBD2	TRBJ2-1	TGCGCCAGCAGCTTGGGGACTAGAAACTCCTACAATGAGCAGTTCTTC	CASSLGTRNSYNEQFF
medium-sized	TRBV5-1	TRBD2	TRBJ2-1	TGCGCCAGCAGCTTAATATTTGGCGGGGGGGCCGCGTACAATGAGCAGTTCTTC	CASSLIFGGGAAYNEQFF
medium-sized	TRBV12-3/TRBV12-4	.	TRBJ2-3	TGTGCCAGCACCACGGACCGAAGCACAGATACGCAGTATTTT	CASTTDRSTDTQYF
many	TRBV9	.	TRBJ2-3	TGTGCCAGCAGCGTAGGAGATACGCAGTATTTT	CASSVGDTQYF
.	TRBV5-1	.	TRBJ1-5	TGCGCCAGCAGCTTGGTGGGGGATAGCAATCAGCCCCAGCATTTT	CASSLVGDSNQPQHF
few	TRBV9	.	TRBJ2-4	TGTGCCAGCAGCGTAGAACCGGGTGAGTGGTCCATTCAGTACTTC	CASSVEPGEWSIQYF
medium-sized	TRBV12-3/TRBV12-4	TRBD1	TRBJ1-2	TGTGCCAGCAGTGAAAGACAGGGCAGGGGTGGCTACACCTTC	CASSERQGRGGYTF
few	TRBV5-6	.	TRBJ2-5	TGTGCCAGCAGCTTCACATCAGGGAAGACCCAGTACTTC	CASSFTSGKTQYF
few	TRBV4-2	.	TRBJ2-3	TGTGCCAGCAGCCCACGGTTTGGGGGAGTGAACACAGATACGCAGTATTTT	CASSPRFGGVNTDTQYF
few	TRBV20-1	.	TRBJ2-2	TGCAGTGCTAGAGATTATTTGGGCTCCGGGGAGCTGTTTTTT	CSARDYLGSGELFF
few	TRBV29-1	.	TRBJ2-1	TGCAGCGGTGGGACGGGGAATGAGCAGTTCTTC	CSGGTGNEQFF
medium-sized	TRBV20-1	.	TRBJ1-5	TGCAGTGCTAAGGCCTCGGGGCAGCCCCAGCATTTT	CSAKASGQPQHF
.	TRBV4-1	TRBD1	TRBJ2-5	TGCGCCAGCAGCCAAGTCGGGACAGGGGGAGAGACCCAGTACTTC	CASSQVGTGGETQYF
medium-sized	TRBV9	.	TRBJ2-2	TGTGCCAGCAGCCCACACACCGGGGAGCTGTTTTTT	CASSPHTGELFF
.	TRBV30	TRBD2	TRBJ2-3	TGTGCCTGGAGTGCGACCGGGACTAGCGGGAGGGACGGTGCAGATACGCAGTATTTT	CAWSATGTSGRDGADTQYF
many	TRBV7-8	.	TRBJ1-4	TGTGCCAGCAGCTTTTCCCCCACGACAAGTACTGAAAAACTGTTTTTT	CASSFSPTTSTEKLFF
few	TRBV12-3/TRBV12-4	TRBD2	TRBJ2-1	TGTGCCAGCAGTTTTGGTAGCGGGAGGGCTAATGAGCAGTTCTTC	CASSFGSGRANEQFF
few	TRBV24-1	TRBD1	TRBJ2-1	TGTGCCACCAGTGACTCCGGACAGGGCAAAGAGAGTGAGCAGTTCTTC	CATSDSGQGKESEQFF
few	TRBV12-3/TRBV12-4	.	TRBJ2-1	TGTGCCAGCAGTTTGACAGGAGCTGAGCAGTTCTTC	CASSLTGAEQFF
many	TRBV9	TRBD2	TRBJ2-1	TGTGCCAGCAGCGTCCGAGCGGGAGCCCTCAATGAGCAGTTCTTC	CASSVRAGALNEQFF
medium-sized	TRBV24-1	.	TRBJ2-2	TGTGCCACCAGTGATTTGGGAGGGCCGGACACCGGGGAGCTGTTTTTT	CATSDLGGPDTGELFF
many	TRBV20-1	TRBD1	TRBJ1-2	TGCAGTGCTCGCCCTACAGGGGACTATGGCTACACCTTC	CSARPTGDYGYTF